Shown below are 27 T cell receptor beta chains from a single sample sequenced in a study of OX40 agonist ivuxolimab in advanced cancers. Profiled with immunoSEQ multiplex PCR; TCRdb holds only in-frame clones, not every one. The sample contains over 90,000 clones, roughly 90% of which appear only once. Source: CD4+ or CD8+ T cells sorted from blood, taken in a trial of the OX40 agonist ivuxolimab. Receptors originate from an adult with an advanced solid tumor such as melanoma, head and neck, liver or kidney cancer.

The chain couples TRBV10-3 to TRBJ1-1; 8 bases agree with TRBD1. Germline loops: CDR1 ENHRY, CDR2 SYGVKD. This CDR3 is built from 14 residues. V gave up 6 bases and J gave up 5 bases; unmatched junction bases: 8. This CDR3 is CAISPQGALTEAFF. CDR3 in DNA: TGTGCCATCAGCCCGCAGGGGGCGCTTACTGAAGCTTTCTTT.

V and J are TRBV9 and TRBJ2-1; 10 bases are a match to TRBD2. The length of the CDR3 is 19 residues. Germline CDR1 and CDR2: SGDLS and YYNGEE. The V gene end was trimmed by 0 bases and the J gene end by 4 bases; junction bases not matched to a gene: 13. In nucleotides, the CDR3 is TGTGCCAGCAGCGTAGGCAGCGGGAGGGCCGGGCATAAGTACAATGAGCAGTTCTTC. Translating it yields CASSVGSGRAGHKYNEQFF.

The table lists this clone with a count of one. The genes are TRBV9 and TRBJ2-3, with D unresolved. Germline values: CDR1 SGDLS, CDR2 YYNGEE. V shed 0 bases and J shed 4 bases, with 12 bases lying between them. This CDR3 spans 15 amino acids. The CDR3 DNA reads TGTGCCAGCAGCGTAGTGGCAGCCGGTTCAGATACGCAGTATTTT. It codes for CASSVVAAGSDTQYF.

This clone was counted only a few times. The CDR3: CASSQDLQGRSFF. The DNA of the CDR3 is TGTGCCAGCAGCCAAGATCTGCAGGGGAGGAGTTTCTTT. J is TRBJ1-1 and V is TRBV14; a weak D match, TRBD1 (6 bases). The V end was cut by 0 bases, the J end by 13 bases, with 15 bases between. This CDR3 has 13 amino acids. Germline CDR1 reads SGHDN; CDR2 reads FVKESK.

The V and J genes are TRBV7-2 and TRBJ2-1; 7 bases agree with TRBD2. CDR1 and CDR2 from the germline V gene are SGHTA and FQGNSA. V lost 0 bases and J lost 7; bases outside the gene matches: 3. This CDR3 is built from 14 residues. CDR3 sequence: CASSLAGGFNEQFF. The CDR3 nucleotides read TGTGCCAGCAGCTTAGCGGGGGGGTTTAATGAGCAGTTCTTC. The whole variable domain, filled in from reference TRBV7-2 and TRBJ2-1, reads GAGVSQSPSNKVTEKGKDVELRCDPISGHTALYWYRQSLGQGLEFLIYFQGNSAPDKSGLPSDRFSAERTGGSVSTLTIQRTQQEDSAVYLCASSLAGGFNEQFFGPGTRLTVL.

The rearrangement uses TRBV2 and TRBJ2-1, with TRBD2 matching over 14 bases. Unmatched junction bases numbered 5, after V lost 1 base and J lost 6 bases. Germline V gene data show CDR1 as SNHLY and CDR2 as FYNNEI. The CDR3 loop spans 17 amino acids. The CDR3 here is CASSEGSGLAGGNEQFF. CDR3 nucleotides: TGTGCCAGCAGTGAAGGTTCTGGACTAGCGGGAGGCAATGAGCAGTTCTTC. The full variable domain, completed using reference TRBV2 and TRBJ2-1, is EPEVTQTPSHQVTQMGQEVILRCVPISNHLYFYWYRQILGQKVEFLVSFYNNEISEKSEIFDDQFSVERPDGSNFTLKIRSTKLEDSAMYFCASSEGSGLAGGNEQFFGPGTRLTVL.

This clone appeared once. This chain uses TRBV27 with TRBJ1-6; no clear D. CDR3 length: 14 residues. The germline CDR1 and CDR2 sequences are MNHEY and SMNVEV (reference sequence). Trimming took off 5 bases at V and 10 bases at J, with 15 bases between the two ends. CDR3 sequence reads: CASSPSPLVSPLHF. Written as DNA, the CDR3 is TGTGCCAGCAGTCCTTCTCCTTTGGTATCACCCCTCCACTTT.

This chain connects TRBV13 to TRBJ2-3; TRBD1 agrees at 7 bases. Germline V gene lookup returns CDR1 PRHDT and CDR2 FYEKMQ (reference sequence). CDR3 length: 13 amino acids. V was clipped by 5 bases and J by 3 bases; unmatched bases: 2. Here the CDR3 DNA reads TGTGCCAGCAGCGTGACAGGGACAGATACGCAGTATTTT. Protein sequence: CASSVTGTDTQYF.

The chain links TRBV2 to TRBJ2-7, with 7 bases that match TRBD1. Looked up from germline, CDR1 is SNHLY and CDR2 is FYNNEI. V gave up 5 bases and J gave up 6 bases; unmatched junction bases: 7. CDR3 length equals 13 residues. CDR3 in DNA: TGTGCCAGCAGTCTCAGGACAGGCGGCGAGCAGTACTTC. Its protein product is CASSLRTGGEQYF.

The chain links TRBV2 to TRBJ1-1, with no clear D. This CDR3 has 15 residues. Germline V gene sequence: CDR1 SNHLY, CDR2 FYNNEI. V lost 11 bases, J lost 2 bases, and 21 bases lay in between. The CDR3 nucleotides read TGTGCCGCCAACCGCGCGGCTGGACGAAACACTGAAGCTTTCTTT. Its translation: CAANRAAGRNTEAFF.

This chain connects TRBV4-1 to TRBJ2-7; D might be TRBD1 (5 bases). This CDR3 region has 17 residues. CDR1 and CDR2 (germline): MGHRA, YSYEKL. The V end was cut by 4 bases, the J end by 0 bases, with 19 bases between. The CDR3 sequence is CASSPWQGASISYEQYF. The CDR3 DNA sequence: TGCGCCAGCAGCCCGTGGCAGGGTGCCTCCATCTCCTACGAGCAGTACTTC.

J is TRBJ2-3 and V is TRBV5-1; TRBD2 matches at 7 bases. V lost 0 bases, J lost 9 bases, and 7 bases stayed unmatched. Germline CDR1 reads SGHRS; CDR2 reads YFSETQ. The CDR3 covers 14 residues. The CDR3 here is CASSLDPGTITQYF. CDR3 in DNA: TGCGCCAGCAGCTTGGACCCCGGGACTATCACGCAGTATTTT. The variable domain in full, with the rest retrieved from reference TRBV5-1 and TRBJ2-3, is KAGVTQTPRYLIKTRGQQVTLSCSPISGHRSVSWYQQTPGQGLQFLFEYFSETQRNKGNFPGRFSGRQFSNSRSEMNVSTLELGDSALYLCASSLDPGTITQYFGPGTRLTVL.

The gene calls are TRBV5-1 and TRBJ2-1, with TRBD2 matching over 14 bases. CDR1 and CDR2 from the germline V gene are SGHRS and YFSETQ. J lost 6 bases, V lost 2 bases, and 1 base had no gene match. The CDR3 is 15 amino acids. Here the CDR3 reads CASSFGLAGGNEQFF. The CDR3 nucleotides are TGCGCCAGCAGCTTCGGACTAGCGGGAGGCAATGAGCAGTTCTTC. Full variable domain (outside the CDR3, taken from reference TRBV5-1 and TRBJ2-1): KAGVTQTPRYLIKTRGQQVTLSCSPISGHRSVSWYQQTPGQGLQFLFEYFSETQRNKGNFPGRFSGRQFSNSRSEMNVSTLELGDSALYLCASSFGLAGGNEQFFGPGTRLTVL.

This rearrangement joins TRBV19 to TRBJ2-7; D perhaps matches TRBD2 (5 bases). Per the germline V gene, CDR1 is LNHDA and CDR2 is SQIVND (reference sequence). The CDR3 contains 11 residues. Trimming left V 5 bases short and J 3 bases short, with 5 bases between. The CDR3: CASSGGYEQYF. CDR3 nucleotide sequence: TGTGCCAGTAGTGGAGGCTACGAGCAGTACTTC.

The gene calls are TRBV6-6 and TRBJ2-6; D remains unclear. The CDR3 loop spans 16 amino acids. Germline V gene sequence: CDR1 MNHNY, CDR2 SVGAGI (reference sequence). Between the trimmed V and J ends, which lost 0 bases and 0 bases, there was a span of 6 bases. Written as DNA, the CDR3 is TGTGCCAGCAGTTACTCGAGTGGCTCTGGGGCCAACGTCCTGACTTTC. Its translation is CASSYSSGSGANVLTF.

The V call is TRBV30, the J call TRBJ1-5; the D gene is possibly TRBD1 (6 bases). Trimming pared 3 bases from V and 4 bases from J, leaving 10 bases between. CDR1 is GTSNPN, CDR2 SVGIG, per germline (reference sequence). The CDR3 runs 13 residues. In nucleotides, the CDR3 is TGTGCCTGGAGGGGGGGGGCGAATCAGCCCCAGCATTTT. The encoded protein is CAWRGGANQPQHF. Using reference TRBV30 and TRBJ1-5 for the parts outside the CDR3, the full variable domain is SQTIHQWPATLVQPVGSPLSLECTVEGTSNPNLYWYRQAAGRGLQLLFYSVGIGQISSEVPQNLSASRPQDRQFILSSKKLLLSDSGFYLCAWRGGANQPQHFGDGTRLSIL.

This chain uses TRBV7-7 with TRBJ2-5; D is possibly TRBD1 or TRBD2 (5 bases each). From germline, CDR1 is SSHAT and CDR2 FNYEAQ (reference sequence). V dropped 5 bases and J dropped 2 bases, with 12 bases sitting between them. CDR3 length equals 14 residues. The CDR3 sequence: CASSPPGRQETQYF. The CDR3 bases are TGTGCCAGCAGCCCTCCGGGACGGCAAGAGACCCAGTACTTC.

V is TRBV2 and J is TRBJ1-1; 10 nucleotides agree with TRBD1. Germline V gives CDR1 SNHLY, CDR2 FYNNEI. This CDR3 is 16 amino acids long. V lost 0 bases and J lost 4; bases outside the gene matches: 5. CDR3 sequence reads: CASSEATGGWGTEAFF. The CDR3 bases are TGTGCCAGCAGTGAAGCGACAGGGGGCTGGGGCACTGAAGCTTTCTTT. The variable domain in full, completed from reference TRBV2 and TRBJ1-1, reads EPEVTQTPSHQVTQMGQEVILRCVPISNHLYFYWYRQILGQKVEFLVSFYNNEISEKSEIFDDQFSVERPDGSNFTLKIRSTKLEDSAMYFCASSEATGGWGTEAFFGQGTRLTVV.

The chain couples TRBV9 to TRBJ1-3; D unclear. The CDR3 extends over 15 amino acids. Germline V gives CDR1 SGDLS, CDR2 YYNGEE. Trimming cost V 2 bases and J 0 bases, with 9 bases left between them. CDR3: CASSVSEFSGNTIYF. For the CDR3, the DNA is TGTGCCAGCAGCGTCTCAGAATTCTCTGGAAACACCATATATTTT. The full variable domain, completed using reference TRBV9 and TRBJ1-3, is DSGVTQTPKHLITATGQRVTLRCSPRSGDLSVYWYQQSLDQGLQFLIQYYNGEERAKGNILERFSAQQFPDLHSELNLSSLELGDSALYFCASSVSEFSGNTIYFGEGSWLTVV.

This clone was found once. The chain links TRBV7-2 to TRBJ1-5, with a weak D call TRBD1 (6 bases). V was clipped by 2 bases and J by 6 bases, with 20 bases between them. The CDR3 has 17 residues. From germline, CDR1 is SGHTA and CDR2 FQGNSA. The CDR3 loop reads CASSLSAGAGGRQPQHF. The CDR3 DNA sequence: TGTGCCAGCAGCTTATCGGCAGGGGCTGGGGGGCGTCAGCCCCAGCATTTT.

The CDR3 DNA reads TGCGCCAGCATCGGGGGGGGTACAGATACGCAGTATTTT. Translating it yields CASIGGGTDTQYF. The rearrangement joins TRBV10-2 to TRBJ2-3, with 8 nucleotides matching TRBD2. Trimming took 7 bases from V and 3 from J; bases not matched to a gene: 3. CDR3 length: 13 amino acids. Germline assignment: CDR1 WSHSY and CDR2 SAAADI.

V usage is TRBV19 and J usage is TRBJ2-7, with 11 nucleotides matching TRBD2. CDR1 LNHDA and CDR2 SQIVND come from the germline V gene (reference sequence). J was trimmed by 5 bases and V by 3 bases; bases with no gene match: 6. This CDR3 has 15 residues. The CDR3 here is CASSILTSGSNEQYF. For the CDR3, the DNA is TGTGCCAGTAGTATTCTCACTAGCGGGAGTAACGAGCAGTACTTC.

The chain is built from TRBV11-2 and TRBJ2-5; D may match TRBD1 or TRBD2 (5 bases each). CDR3 size: 14 residues. Germline V gives CDR1 SGHAT, CDR2 FQNNGV. The germline V and J ends were trimmed by 1 base and 7 bases, with 13 bases remaining between them. The CDR3 loop reads CASSLVGVRGTQYF. The CDR3 DNA is TGTGCCAGCAGCTTAGTGGGGGTACGCGGGACCCAGTACTTC.

The chain uses TRBV19 and TRBJ2-5; TRBD1 is a possible D gene (6 bases). The CDR3 length is 16 residues. V was shortened by 1 base and J by 5 bases, with 17 bases between the two germline ends. From germline, CDR1 is LNHDA and CDR2 SQIVND (reference sequence). The CDR3 DNA follows: TGTGCCAGTAGTATAGGGCTCCAGGGGCGGAAGGAGACCCAGTACTTC. Its protein is CASSIGLQGRKETQYF.

This chain uses TRBV30 with TRBJ1-1; D is unclear. This CDR3 is 11 amino acids long. V was shortened by 2 bases and J by 4 bases, with 5 bases between the two germline ends. Germline assignment: CDR1 GTSNPN and CDR2 SVGIG (reference sequence). The CDR3 DNA reads as TGTGCCTGGAGTACCCCCACTGAAGCTTTCTTT. Translation gives CAWSTPTEAFF.

The chain is built from TRBV5-8 and TRBJ2-2; 9 nucleotides agree with TRBD1. The CDR3 sequence is 17 residues long. The germline V gene has CDR1 SGHTS and CDR2 YDEGEE. V dropped 1 base and J dropped 4; count of bases not matched to a gene: 8. In DNA form, the CDR3 reads TGTGCCAGCAGCTTGAGGGGGACAGGGTCGGTCACCGGGGAGCTGTTTTTT. Translating it yields CASSLRGTGSVTGELFF.

This clone is a singleton in its sample. The CDR3, as DNA: TGTGCCAGCATATCAGGGGGCCCCTATGAAGCTTTCTTT. Translating it yields CASISGGPYEAFF. V usage is TRBV28 and J usage is TRBJ1-1, with TRBD1 matching over 8 bases. Trimming took 7 bases from V and 7 from J; bases not matched to a gene: 8. CDR1 and CDR2 from the germline V gene are MDHEN and SYDVKM. This CDR3 has 13 residues. Drawing the rest from reference TRBV28 and TRBJ1-1, the complete variable domain is DVKVTQSSRYLVKRTGEKVFLECVQDMDHENMFWYRQDPGLGLRLIYFSYDVKMKEKGDIPEGYSVSREKKERFSLILESASTNQTSMYLCASISGGPYEAFFGQGTRLTVV.